This TCR beta chain originates from a study of blood T cell repertoires in COVID-19. In the study overall: PBMCs, B-cell-depleted T cells, or T cells provided the cDNA or gDNA that made up the material.

Study processing details: Amplification of reference gene primers provided the estimated nucleated cell counts. The protocol was immunoSEQ multiplex PCR, while the TCRdb copy is restricted to in-frame clones and leaves out a portion. The DNA was the basis for D and trimming; V, J and clone size are from that table. The table has more than 80,000 clones, 75% to 90% seen once. Germline CDR1 and CDR2: MNHEY and SVGAGI. This CDR3 spans 13 amino acids. The V end was cut by 4 bases, the J end by 14 bases, with 15 bases between. Sequences were obtained from peripheral blood. The origin of this receptor is a woman of 80 years or more with active or convalescent COVID-19. The rearrangement links TRBV6-5 to TRBJ1-6, with D perhaps TRBD1 (6 bases). In DNA form, the CDR3 reads TGTGCCAGCAGTTTTACAGGGAGATTATCCCTCCACTTT. It translates to CASSFTGRLSLHF.